This T cell receptor (beta chain) appears in the sequencing data of a study of blood T cell repertoires in COVID-19 (dated by TCRdb to 2020 to 2022). Concerning the study at large: Samples from collaborators originated in the United States, Italy and Spain and spanned both the acute and convalescent phases of COVID-19. The material from the prospective study consisted of cDNA or gDNA derived from T cells, B-cell-depleted T cells, or PBMCs. Subjects who had been exposed to COVID-19, were actively infected with it, or had recovered from it provided the deeply sampled blood TCRbeta repertoires that made up the dataset. The repertoires were released in a freely available public database intended as a resource for research on the immune response to SARS-CoV-2. A de-identified subject ID, COVID-19 status, age in years and sex were almost always included in the sample metadata. HLA class I and class II types, where available, came from metadata supplied by the sample provider rather than from assay-based typing. The samples were drawn from two sources: the first 160 participants of the ongoing ImmuneRACE study, and some 1,300 subjects contributed by 6 global collaborators.

General study outcomes and caveats: Clinical and demographic metadata were provided uncurated, with the amount varying by source and participant.

With regard to this clone: What antigen it recognizes has not been identified. The input lacks base qualities; no much larger clone sits a single base away.

V and J lose 4 bases and 6 bases, and a span of 12 bases separates them. CDR1 and CDR2 (SGHTA, FQGNSA) derive from the germline V gene. The CDR3 goes from the cysteine to the phenylalanine over 13 residues. Kept here is only the CDR3 DNA, which spans 39 bases and is read in frame from base 1. The collaborating institutions used their own protocols to collect whole blood in K2EDTA tubes. Collaborator samples were shipped for TCRbeta analysis as frozen whole blood, isolated PBMCs, or DNA extracted from either sample type. TCRbeta CDR3 regions were amplified from genomic DNA by means of the immunoSEQ Assay, a bias-controlled multiplex PCR. Per the authors' processing: The number of nucleated cells in each sample was estimated from the amplification of reference gene primers within the assay. To quantify the absolute abundance of each unique TCRbeta CDR3 rearrangement, sequence reads were collapsed and filtered. For each sample, productive Simpson clonality was calculated as the square root of Simpson's diversity index over productive rearrangements. TCRdb holds this immuneACCESS table with in-frame rearrangements only. Some clones are missing; in checked studies, unresolved V genes explain under half, and the rest has no known cause. The DNA gave D and trimming, while V, J and clone size come from that table. The sample table records about 68,000 clones; roughly 89% of these occur just once. 7% to 8.5% of the sample belongs to the ten largest clones.

The chain is encoded by TRBV7-2 joined to TRBJ1-1, with the D gene not confidently named. The TCR was taken from a man aged 25 to 45 with acute or convalescent COVID-19. Sample: peripheral blood. In nucleotides, the sequence is TGTGCCAGCAGCTCCGCCCGACACTCTGAAGCTTTCTTT. This yields the protein CASSSARHSEAFF.